These 11 T cell receptor beta chains were sequenced from one sample in a study of blood T cells in healthy people across ages. Combining a sample-barcoded 5' primer with a J-beta primer mix, a second PCR ran for roughly 7 to 11 cycles. TCRdb ran MiXCR on the 5' RACE reads and lists one entry per CDR3 protein. The sample yields around 1,600,000 distinct CDR3 sequences, 40% to 45% seen once. Specimen: blood. Receptor source: a young woman in good health.

This chain uses TRBV29-1 with TRBJ1-2, with D unclear. The CDR3 runs 11 residues. V lost 3 bases and J 10 bases, leaving 12 bases between the germline ends. Germline loops: CDR1 SQVTM, CDR2 ANQGSEA. The DNA for the CDR3 is TGCAGCGTTGATGCGGGCGGAGACTACACCTTC. Translation: CSVDAGGDYTF.

To note about this clonotype: One end of the junction varies from germline; a read error may be responsible. The chain employs TRBV7-9 and TRBJ1-2; no reliable D call. The CDR3 spans 12 residues. Germline V CDR1 and CDR2: SEHNR, FQNEAQ (reference sequence). CDR3 loop: CASFRAVYDYTF. DNA for the CDR3: TGTGCCAGCTTTAGGGCAGTCTATGACTACACCTTC.

The V and J genes are TRBV27 and TRBJ1-1; perhaps TRBD1 as D (5 bases). V shed 7 bases and J shed 10 bases, with 13 bases lying between them. The germline V gene has CDR1 MNHEY and CDR2 SMNVEV (reference sequence). There are 11 residues in the CDR3. CDR3 in amino acids: CASIAWQGAFF. CDR3 DNA sequence: TGTGCCAGCATCGCCTGGCAGGGAGCTTTCTTT.

The V call is TRBV24-1, the J call TRBJ2-5; D may be TRBD1 or TRBD2 (5 bases each). The germline V and J ends were trimmed by 11 bases and 1 base, with 16 bases remaining between them. The CDR3 length is 14 residues. Germline loops: CDR1 KGHDR, CDR2 SFDVKD. The CDR3 DNA sequence: TGTGCCAACGAACGGGACGGCGGCCAAGAGACCCAGTACTTC. Translating it yields CANERDGGQETQYF.

This rearrangement joins TRBV12-3 or TRBV12-4 to TRBJ2-1, with 9 bases lining up with TRBD1. This CDR3 has 17 residues. The V segment lost 1 base and the J segment 1 base; nucleotides outside the gene matches: 5. The DNA for the CDR3 is TGTGCCAGCAGTTTAGGGGACAGGGACCGTTCCTACAATGAGCAGTTCTTC. Its protein is CASSLGDRDRSYNEQFF.

This clonotype was counted between two and nine times. The chain carries TRBV29-1 and TRBJ1-1, with TRBD1 matching 7 bases. The V gene end was trimmed by 4 bases and the J gene end by 6 bases; junction bases not matched to a gene: 14. Germline CDR1 is SQVTM and CDR2 is ANQGSEA. This CDR3 contains 15 residues. CDR3 in amino acids: CSVGKGGNRGSEAFF. The CDR3 DNA reads TGCAGCGTTGGAAAGGGGGGGAACAGGGGCTCTGAAGCTTTCTTT.

This clonotype was recorded a few times. The chain joins TRBV6-2 or TRBV6-3 to TRBJ2-2; TRBD2 matches at 11 bases. The CDR3 has 16 amino acids. Losses at the gene ends were 4 bases for V and 2 bases for J; bases not matched to a gene: 3. The germline V gene has CDR1 MNHEY and CDR2 SVGEGT. The CDR3 DNA sequence: TGTGCCAGCAGTTTTAGCGGGGGGGCCAACACCGGGGAGCTGTTTTTT. Translating it yields CASSFSGGANTGELFF.

The CDR3 protein is CASSHPDRGIYGYTF. In DNA, the CDR3 is TGTGCCAGCAGCCACCCCGACAGGGGGATCTATGGCTACACCTTC. V gene TRBV4-2 combines with J gene TRBJ1-2, with 9 bases identical to TRBD1. The CDR3 is 15 residues long. V gave up 3 bases and J gave up 4 bases; unmatched junction bases: 6. Germline values: CDR1 LGHNA, CDR2 YNFKEQ.

The chain uses TRBV29-1 and TRBJ1-2; the D is unclear. Trimming left V 1 base short and J 0 bases short, with 9 bases between. The CDR3 covers 14 residues. Per germline, CDR1 SQVTM and CDR2 ANQGSEA. The CDR3 is CSVEGVVPNYGYTF. CDR3 nucleotide sequence: TGCAGCGTTGAAGGAGTAGTTCCTAACTATGGCTACACCTTC.

The V call is TRBV24-1, the J call TRBJ1-5; 9 bases are shared with TRBD1. The CDR3 spans 16 residues. CDR1 is KGHDR, CDR2 SFDVKD, per germline. The V and J ends lost 5 bases and 5 bases, in that order; junction bases with no gene match: 9. The CDR3 loop reads CATSGTGTGSYQPQHF. CDR3 nucleotide sequence: TGTGCCACCAGTGGGACCGGGACAGGGAGTTATCAGCCCCAGCATTTT.

J is TRBJ1-4 and V is TRBV6-1; the D gene is possibly TRBD1 (5 bases). The germline V gene has CDR1 MNHNS and CDR2 SASEGT. This CDR3 spans 17 amino acids. The V and J ends lost 1 base and 3 bases respectively, with 15 bases between them. The chain's CDR3 is CASSEVGGLIPNEKLFF. DNA for the CDR3: TGTGCCAGCAGTGAAGTCGGGGGTTTGATTCCTAATGAAAAACTGTTTTTT.